Each of the 30 T cell receptor beta chains below was sequenced from the same sample in a study of cytomegalovirus exposure and HLA in healthy donors. Generated by immunoSEQ multiplex PCR, the TCRdb table keeps only in-frame clones and is missing some. The table shows 150,000 to 200,000 clones, with 85% occurring only once. The specimen was PBMCs. These receptors originate from a man aged 18 to 29 in good health and CMV-seropositive.

The chain carries TRBV28 and TRBJ2-7; 10 bases match TRBD1. This CDR3 spans 15 amino acids. Germline values: CDR1 MDHEN, CDR2 SYDVKM. The ends lost 5 bases at V and 7 bases at J; junction bases unmatched: 11. The CDR3 spells CASSLTGTGVGEQYF. The CDR3 bases are TGTGCCAGCAGTCTAACCGGGACAGGGGTTGGTGAGCAGTACTTC.

The genes are TRBV11-2 and TRBJ1-1, with no clear D. V was trimmed by 5 bases and J by 1 base, leaving 11 bases between them. This CDR3 region has 14 residues. Germline V gene data show CDR1 as SGHAT and CDR2 as FQNNGV. CDR3 DNA: TGTGCCAGCAGCCCTAGGAGAGGGAACACTGAAGCTTTCTTT. This gives the protein CASSPRRGNTEAFF.

The chain's CDR3 is CASGRVNEKLFF. DNA of the CDR3: TGTGCCAGCGGCAGGGTAAATGAAAAACTGTTTTTT. The chain uses TRBV6-8 and TRBJ1-4; tentatively, D is TRBD1 (5 bases). Germline lookup yields CDR1 MNHGY and CDR2 SAAAGT. With 8 bases removed from V and 5 bases from J, the gap between germline ends came to 9 bases. The CDR3 is 12 amino acids.

In its sample, this clone was seen a few times. The chain joins TRBV7-8 to TRBJ2-2; possible D gene TRBD2, 5 bases. CDR1 SGHVS and CDR2 FQNEAQ come from the germline V gene. Trimming took off 1 base at V and 6 bases at J, with 15 bases between the two ends. CDR3 size: 16 residues. The CDR3, as DNA: TGTGCCAGCAGCTTAGTTACTAGGCAGTACGCCGGGGAGCTGTTTTTT. Its translation: CASSLVTRQYAGELFF.

This clone was seen a handful of times. The J gene is TRBJ1-1, the V gene TRBV7-9; D not resolved. This CDR3 spans 12 amino acids. Trimming stripped 5 bases from V and 7 bases from J, with 11 bases between. Germline CDR1 and CDR2: SEHNR and FQNEAQ (reference sequence). The DNA of the CDR3 is TGTGCCAGCAGCGAGCCTAGGCGTGAAGCTTTCTTT. Amino acids: CASSEPRREAFF.

This clone was detected only a few times. The chain links TRBV9 to TRBJ2-1; D perhaps matches TRBD2 (6 bases). Germline CDR1 reads SGDLS; CDR2 reads YYNGEE. CDR3 length: 12 residues. Trimming took off 3 bases at V and 9 bases at J, with 10 bases between the two ends. DNA for the CDR3: TGTGCCAGCAGCGGGGCCGGGGGTGAGCAGTTCTTC. This translates into CASSGAGGEQFF.

This chain uses TRBV5-4 with TRBJ2-5; 9 bases match TRBD2. The germline V gene has CDR1 SGHNT and CDR2 YYREEE (reference sequence). There are 14 residues in the CDR3. After removal of 3 bases from V and 3 bases from J, the junction contained 3 bases not matched to a gene. This CDR3 is CASSSWTSEETQYF. DNA of the CDR3: TGTGCCAGCAGCTCCTGGACTAGCGAAGAGACCCAGTACTTC.

The chain combines TRBV4-2 with TRBJ2-1; 12 bases agree with TRBD2. CDR3 length: 17 amino acids. Germline lookup yields CDR1 LGHNA and CDR2 YNFKEQ. J lost 8 bases, V lost 0 bases, and 8 bases had no gene match. CDR3 in DNA: TGTGCCAGCAGCCAAGATGCCCTAGCGGGAGGGTGGGATGAGCAGTTCTTC. Its protein product is CASSQDALAGGWDEQFF.

The chain combines TRBV28 with TRBJ1-6, with D unresolved. The CDR3 covers 18 residues. Trimming pared 2 bases from V and 7 bases from J, leaving 21 bases between. Per the germline V gene, CDR1 is MDHEN and CDR2 is SYDVKM. CDR3 in amino acids: CASSLRSQRTFRNSPLHF. In DNA, the CDR3 is TGTGCCAGCAGTTTACGCTCCCAAAGGACTTTTCGGAATTCACCCCTCCACTTT. The variable domain in full, with the rest retrieved from reference TRBV28 and TRBJ1-6, is DVKVTQSSRYLVKRTGEKVFLECVQDMDHENMFWYRQDPGLGLRLIYFSYDVKMKEKGDIPEGYSVSREKKERFSLILESASTNQTSMYLCASSLRSQRTFRNSPLHFGNGTRLTVT.

CDR3 sequence reads: CASSLKAAESSYEQYF. CDR3 nucleotide sequence: TGTGCCAGCAGCTTAAAGGCGGCCGAGAGCTCCTACGAGCAGTACTTC. The chain employs TRBV7-6 and TRBJ2-7, with D unclear. CDR3 length: 16 amino acids. The germline V and J ends were trimmed by 2 bases and 0 bases, with 14 bases remaining between them. Germline lookup yields CDR1 SGHVS and CDR2 FNYEAQ.

This sequence joins TRBV7-9 and TRBJ2-1; D is possibly TRBD1 (5 bases). V lost 2 bases and J 3 bases, leaving 8 bases between the germline ends. The CDR3 contains 14 residues. Germline CDR1 is SEHNR and CDR2 is FQNEAQ (reference sequence). CDR3 coding DNA: TGTGCCAGCAGCTTAAATAGGGGCTACAATGAGCAGTTCTTC. This codes for CASSLNRGYNEQFF.

V gene TRBV9 combines with J gene TRBJ1-5; 7 bases are a match to TRBD1. Germline V lookup: CDR1 SGDLS, CDR2 YYNGEE. This CDR3 has 16 amino acids. V lost 3 bases to trimming and J lost 1 base; unmatched junction nucleotides: 7. CDR3 DNA sequence: TGTGCCAGCAGCGGAGGGGGCCAGGGAAGCAATCAGCCCCAGCATTTT. This encodes CASSGGGQGSNQPQHF.

The chain uses TRBV9 and TRBJ2-7; 10 bases are a match to TRBD1. CDR3 size: 14 residues. The germline gives CDR1 SGDLS, CDR2 YYNGEE. After removal of 7 bases from V and 1 base from J, the junction contained 5 bases not matched to a gene. The CDR3 protein is CASGRGQGSYEQYF. The CDR3 DNA reads TGTGCCAGCGGACGGGGACAGGGGTCCTACGAGCAGTACTTC.

V gene TRBV4-1 combines with J gene TRBJ1-2, with 10 bases matching TRBD1. Trimming cost V 7 bases and J 6 bases; bases outside gene matches: 11. CDR1 is MGHRA and CDR2 is YSYEKL in the germline V gene. This CDR3 has 15 residues. The CDR3 spells CASTFGGQGLDGYTF. The DNA of the CDR3 is TGCGCCAGCACCTTCGGGGGACAGGGGTTGGATGGCTACACCTTC.

The chain is built from TRBV4-1 and TRBJ2-5; a possible D gene is TRBD2 (5 bases). Between the trimmed V and J ends, which lost 1 base and 3 bases, there was a span of 6 bases. CDR1 is MGHRA and CDR2 is YSYEKL in the germline V gene. This CDR3 comprises 13 residues. The CDR3 bases are TGCGCCAGCAGCCAAGTCGGGGAAGAGACCCAGTACTTC. Translated, it gives CASSQVGEETQYF.

The chain employs TRBV10-3 and TRBJ1-5; D might be TRBD1 (5 bases). This CDR3 region has 12 residues. Trimming stripped 8 bases from V and 4 bases from J, with 9 bases between. Germline CDR1 and CDR2: ENHRY and SYGVKD. The CDR3 is CAIRGENQPQHF. The DNA for the CDR3 is TGTGCCATCCGGGGGGAAAATCAGCCCCAGCATTTT.

This rearrangement joins TRBV4-1 to TRBJ2-5, with 8 nucleotides matching TRBD2. The CDR3 has 16 residues. Germline V gene lookup returns CDR1 MGHRA and CDR2 YSYEKL. J lost 4 bases, V lost 4 bases, and 11 bases had no gene match. CDR3 DNA: TGCGCCAGCAGCCTTAACGTAATCGGGGGGGGAGAGACCCAGTACTTC. Translating gives CASSLNVIGGGETQYF.

V is TRBV6-5 and J is TRBJ1-2, with D possibly TRBD1 on 5 matching bases. The germline CDR1 and CDR2 sequences are MNHEY and SVGAGI. The CDR3 loop spans 14 amino acids. The germline V and J ends were trimmed by 5 bases and 2 bases, with 12 bases remaining between them. In nucleotides, the CDR3 is TGTGCCAGCAGTCCCCGCGACAGCAACTATGGCTACACCTTC. It specifies CASSPRDSNYGYTF.

The sample holds many counts of this clone. This chain connects TRBV7-9 to TRBJ2-7; D uncertain. V lost 1 base and J 6 bases, leaving 13 bases between the germline ends. This CDR3 contains 14 residues. The germline V gene encodes CDR1 SEHNR and CDR2 FQNEAQ (reference sequence). Here the CDR3 reads CASSLVPGLGEQYF. The CDR3 bases are TGTGCCAGCAGCTTAGTTCCAGGATTGGGCGAGCAGTACTTC.

V usage is TRBV4-1 and J usage is TRBJ2-7; a possible D gene is TRBD2 (5 bases). CDR3 length: 14 amino acids. Per germline, CDR1 MGHRA and CDR2 YSYEKL. The germline V and J ends were trimmed by 0 bases and 0 bases, with 6 bases remaining between them. The CDR3 DNA follows: TGCGCCAGCAGCCAAGAGAGGGTCTCCTACGAGCAGTACTTC. This translates into CASSQERVSYEQYF.

Concerning this clone: A read error is likely, as this CDR3 ends without the conserved phenylalanine or tryptophan. It is unclear where the CDR3 begins or ends on the DNA, so no DNA is shown, and the CDR3 is as TCRdb lists it. The rearrangement uses TRBV28 and TRBJ1-2. The CDR3 is 11 amino acids long, termini counted. The germline gives CDR1 MDHEN, CDR2 SYDVKM. The CDR3 loop reads CASTQNGGFEL.

V is TRBV5-6 and J is TRBJ1-1; D might be TRBD1 (5 bases). Germline assignment: CDR1 SGHDT and CDR2 YYEEEE. V shed 6 bases and J shed 0 bases, with 15 bases lying between them. The CDR3 runs to 15 residues. CDR3 sequence reads: CASTSGGSMNTEAFF. CDR3 sequence (DNA): TGTGCCAGCACCTCGGGGGGATCTATGAACACTGAAGCTTTCTTT.

The chain links TRBV6-1 to TRBJ2-2; D is possibly TRBD2 (5 bases). The CDR3 is 16 residues long. The germline V gene encodes CDR1 MNHNS and CDR2 SASEGT. V lost 1 base and J lost 1, with 10 bases in between. CDR3 bases: TGTGCCAGCAGTGAAGGAGGGTGGCGGAACACCGGGGAGCTGTTTTTT. Its translation is CASSEGGWRNTGELFF.

The chain has TRBV30 and TRBJ1-2; D not certain. The V end lost 3 bases, the J end lost 7 bases, and 6 bases lay between the germline ends. This CDR3 comprises 10 residues. The germline V gene encodes CDR1 GTSNPN and CDR2 SVGIG (reference sequence). CDR3 in DNA: TGTGCCTGGAGAGAGAGTGGCTACACCTTC. Its translation: CAWRESGYTF.

The table lists this clone with a few counts. The chain is built from TRBV6-4 and TRBJ2-2; D not certain. Trimming shortened V by 2 bases and J by 6 bases, and 7 bases separated the two germline ends. Germline V CDR1 and CDR2: MRHNA, SNTAGT. This CDR3 has 13 residues. The CDR3 region has the DNA TGTGCCAGCAGTGACGTCGAGGCCGGGGAGCTGTTTTTT. Translating gives CASSDVEAGELFF.

V gene TRBV27 combines with J gene TRBJ2-7; TRBD2 matches 8 bases. The CDR3 runs 15 residues. With V trimmed by 6 bases and J by 4 bases, 11 bases remained unmatched. Per the germline V gene, CDR1 is MNHEY and CDR2 is SMNVEV (reference sequence). CDR3 bases: TGTGCCAGCAGAACAGGGACACGCGGGGGGTACGAGCAGTACTTC. This gives the protein CASRTGTRGGYEQYF.

The J gene is TRBJ1-6, the V gene TRBV30; no clear D gene. This CDR3 is built from 16 residues. The V gene's germline CDR1 is GTSNPN and CDR2 SVGIG (reference sequence). Between the trimmed V and J ends, which lost 2 bases and 0 bases, there was a span of 11 bases. In nucleotides, the CDR3 is TGTGCCTGGAGTAACGGATACAGCTCCTATAATTCACCCCTCCACTTT. Amino acids: CAWSNGYSSYNSPLHF.

The rearrangement joins TRBV5-1 to TRBJ1-2; 9 nucleotides match TRBD1. The CDR3 is 15 residues long. Germline CDR1 reads SGHRS; CDR2 reads YFSETQ. The ends lost 0 bases at V and 8 bases at J; junction bases unmatched: 8. CDR3 nucleotide sequence: TGCGCCAGCAGCTTGGACGCCGGGACAGGGAACGGCTACACCTTC. Amino acid sequence: CASSLDAGTGNGYTF.

The chain links TRBV11-3 to TRBJ2-3, with 9 bases aligning to TRBD1. The CDR3 totals 16 residues. CDR1 is SGHNT, CDR2 YENEEA, per germline. The V segment lost 0 bases and the J segment 3 bases; nucleotides outside the gene matches: 4. CDR3 protein: CASSLERTGATDTQYF. The CDR3 nucleotides read TGTGCCAGCAGCTTAGAAAGGACAGGGGCGACAGATACGCAGTATTTT. Based on the CDR3 plus reference TRBV11-3 and TRBJ2-3, the full variable domain is EAGVVQSPRYKIIEKKQPVAFWCNPISGHNTLYWYLQNLGQGPELLIRYENEEAVDDSQLPKDRFSAERLKGVDSTLKIQPAELGDSAVYLCASSLERTGATDTQYFGPGTRLTVL.

This clone was counted only a few times. CDR3 DNA: TGCGCCAGCAGCTGGGGAGGTGGTCAAGAGACCCAGTACTTC. This encodes CASSWGGGQETQYF. V and J are TRBV5-1 and TRBJ2-5; a possible D gene is TRBD2 (6 bases). This CDR3 is built from 14 residues. V gave up 3 bases and J gave up 2 bases, with 11 bases separating them. The germline CDR1 and CDR2 sequences are SGHRS and YFSETQ.